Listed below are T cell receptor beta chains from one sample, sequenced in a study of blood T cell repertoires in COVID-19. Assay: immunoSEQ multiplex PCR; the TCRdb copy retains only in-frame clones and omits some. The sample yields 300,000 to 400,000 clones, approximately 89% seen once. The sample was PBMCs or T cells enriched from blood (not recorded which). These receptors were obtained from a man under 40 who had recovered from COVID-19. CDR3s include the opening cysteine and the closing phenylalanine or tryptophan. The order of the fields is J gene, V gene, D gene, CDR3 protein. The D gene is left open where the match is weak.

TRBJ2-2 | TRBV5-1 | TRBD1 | CASSLQGADTGELFF
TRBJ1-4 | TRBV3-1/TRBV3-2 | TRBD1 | CASSKQGVKLFF
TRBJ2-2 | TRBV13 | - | CASSTGTGELFF
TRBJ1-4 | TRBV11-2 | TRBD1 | CASSVGLRDREKLFF
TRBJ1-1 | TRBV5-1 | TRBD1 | CASSVTGEAAAFF
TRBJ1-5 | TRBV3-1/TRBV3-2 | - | CASSQDLNQPQHF
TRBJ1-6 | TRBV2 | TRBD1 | CASSEAGWTGSNSPLHF
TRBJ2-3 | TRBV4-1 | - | CASSQDLWRGTDTQYF
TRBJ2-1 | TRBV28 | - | CASSQDRSFYNEQFF
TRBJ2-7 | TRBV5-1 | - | CASRRTGTYEQYF
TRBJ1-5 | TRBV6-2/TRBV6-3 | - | CASSPKQGNQPQHF
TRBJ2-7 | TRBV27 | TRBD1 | CASSRRDRQYEQYF
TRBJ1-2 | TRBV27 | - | CASSLTGNGYTF
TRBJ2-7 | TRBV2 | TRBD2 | CASKMGRASSYEQYF
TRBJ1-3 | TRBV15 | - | CATSRDRISGNTIYF
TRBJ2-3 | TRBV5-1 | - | CASSLSGRGSDTQYF
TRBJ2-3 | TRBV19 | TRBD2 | CASSMSRGGTDTQYF
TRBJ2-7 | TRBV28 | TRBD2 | CASSLIGTNYEQYF
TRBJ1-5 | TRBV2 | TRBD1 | CASRTGNQPQHF
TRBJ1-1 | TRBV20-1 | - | CSASTPWGHTEAFF
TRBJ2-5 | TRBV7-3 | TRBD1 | CASSFGQGAGETQYF
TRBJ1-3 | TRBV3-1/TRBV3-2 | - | CASGGRENTIYF
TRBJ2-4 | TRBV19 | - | CASSIRGTRQGDIQYF
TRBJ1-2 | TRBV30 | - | CAWSLTGQNGYTF
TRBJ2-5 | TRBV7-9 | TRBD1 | CASSLEGQWETQYF
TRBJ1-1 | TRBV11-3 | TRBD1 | CASSLRGPETEAFF
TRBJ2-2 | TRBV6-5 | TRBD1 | CASRQGANTGELFF
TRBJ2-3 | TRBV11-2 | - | CASSSGTDTQYF
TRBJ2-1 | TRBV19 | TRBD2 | CASSIYATSGGFDEQFF
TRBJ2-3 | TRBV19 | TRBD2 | CASSIGRAGSTDTQYF
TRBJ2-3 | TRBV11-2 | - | CASSLDRVGTDTQYF
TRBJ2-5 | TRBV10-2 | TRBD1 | CASSSTRGRETQYF
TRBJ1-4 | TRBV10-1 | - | CASSDHRPRLFF
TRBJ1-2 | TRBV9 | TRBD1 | CASSVAQGQGRGYTF
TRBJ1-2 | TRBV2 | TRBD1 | CASRRPGTGLEGYTF
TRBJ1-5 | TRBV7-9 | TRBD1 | CASSSTGGVQPQHF